This T cell receptor beta chain emerged from a study of blood T cell repertoires in COVID-19. Study overall: Sources were T cells, B-cell-depleted T cells, or PBMCs; the material itself was cDNA or gDNA.

In the original processing: By means of reference gene primer amplification, nucleated cell counts were estimated. Some clones are missing from TCRdb's copy, which holds only in-frame ones; the method was immunoSEQ multiplex PCR. Clonal size and the V and J genes are those of that table, whereas D and trimming came from the DNA. The table lists fewer than 300,000 clones, approximately 80% of them singletons, with 8% to 9.5% in the top ten. Source material: peripheral blood. The clonotype originates from a human donor in a cohort sampled during active COVID-19.

CDR3 in amino acids: CASSVGVQGSYGYTF. Here the CDR3 DNA reads TGTGCCAGCAGCGTAGGAGTTCAGGGCTCCTATGGCTACACCTTC. The rearrangement links TRBV9 to TRBJ1-2; D perhaps matches TRBD1 (5 bases). V gave up 0 bases and J gave up 4 bases, with 13 bases separating them. In germline, CDR1 is SGDLS, CDR2 YYNGEE. The CDR3 length is 15 residues.